This is a list of T cell receptor beta chains from one sample in a study of blood T cell repertoires in COVID-19. Method: immunoSEQ multiplex PCR; TCRdb's copy keeps in-frame clones and lacks some. This sample has around 300,000 clones, with around 90% found just once. The sequencing sample was made of PBMCs or T cells enriched from blood (not recorded which). Source of these receptors: a woman aged 25 to 45 who had recovered from COVID-19. Each CDR3 is given with its conserved first and last residue. Fields, in order: V gene, J gene, D gene, clone size, CDR3 protein, CDR3 DNA. A D gene is named only where the DNA matches it firmly. The size entry is marked missing in some rows and otherwise reads once, few, many or a size class.

v_call: TRBV6-2/TRBV6-3
j_call: TRBJ1-2
d_call: TRBD1
clone_size: .
cdr3_aa: CASSYSQRRDRAF
cdr3_nt: TGTGCCAGCAGTTACTCACAAAGGAGGGACAGGGCGTTC

v_call: TRBV27
j_call: TRBJ2-7
d_call: TRBD2
clone_size: .
cdr3_aa: CASSLSSSGDYSYEQYF
cdr3_nt: TGTGCCAGCAGTTTATCCTCTAGCGGAGATTACTCCTACGAGCAGTACTTC

v_call: TRBV4-1
j_call: TRBJ2-3
d_call: TRBD2
clone_size: .
cdr3_aa: CASSLLAAATGSTDTQYF
cdr3_nt: TGCGCCAGCAGCCTTCTAGCGGCGGCAACTGGGAGCACAGATACGCAGTATTTT

v_call: TRBV5-1
j_call: TRBJ2-7
d_call: TRBD1
clone_size: .
cdr3_aa: CASSPGQGANEQYF
cdr3_nt: TGCGCCAGCAGCCCCGGACAGGGGGCCAACGAGCAGTACTTC

v_call: TRBV2
j_call: TRBJ2-3
d_call: .
clone_size: .
cdr3_aa: CASSETQFTDTQYF
cdr3_nt: TGTGCCAGCAGTGAAACCCAGTTCACAGATACGCAGTATTTT

v_call: TRBV5-1
j_call: TRBJ1-1
d_call: TRBD1
clone_size: .
cdr3_aa: CASSTAGGADNTEAFF
cdr3_nt: TGCGCCAGCAGCACCGCAGGGGGCGCGGATAACACTGAAGCTTTCTTT

v_call: TRBV7-2
j_call: TRBJ2-5
d_call: .
clone_size: .
cdr3_aa: CASSFNKGGVQYF
cdr3_nt: TGTGCCAGCAGCTTCAACAAAGGGGGGGTGCAGTACTTC

v_call: TRBV27
j_call: TRBJ2-4
d_call: TRBD1
clone_size: .
cdr3_aa: CASSLFGTGGTKNIQYF
cdr3_nt: TGTGCCAGCAGTTTATTCGGGACAGGGGGAACCAAAAACATTCAGTACTTC

v_call: TRBV13
j_call: TRBJ2-7
d_call: TRBD2
clone_size: .
cdr3_aa: CASSLRLAVSSYEQYF
cdr3_nt: TGTGCCAGCAGCTTACGGCTAGCGGTCAGCTCCTACGAGCAGTACTTC

v_call: TRBV19
j_call: TRBJ1-1
d_call: TRBD1
clone_size: .
cdr3_aa: CASSFLRDRMNTEAFF
cdr3_nt: TGTGCCAGTTCATTTCTCCGGGACAGGATGAACACTGAAGCTTTCTTT

v_call: TRBV9
j_call: TRBJ1-2
d_call: .
clone_size: .
cdr3_aa: CASSVEAGWVYGYTF
cdr3_nt: TGTGCCAGCAGCGTAGAGGCAGGGTGGGTCTATGGCTACACCTTC

v_call: TRBV5-1
j_call: TRBJ2-1
d_call: TRBD2
clone_size: .
cdr3_aa: CASSWAGLAGKNEQFF
cdr3_nt: TGCGCCAGCAGCTGGGCAGGACTAGCGGGAAAGAATGAGCAGTTCTTC

v_call: TRBV27
j_call: TRBJ2-1
d_call: TRBD2
clone_size: .
cdr3_aa: CASSSGLAVYNEQFF
cdr3_nt: TGTGCCAGCAGTTCGGGACTAGCGGTCTACAATGAGCAGTTCTTC

v_call: TRBV5-5
j_call: TRBJ1-2
d_call: TRBD1
clone_size: .
cdr3_aa: CASSLAPLPGGGGYTF
cdr3_nt: TGTGCCAGCAGCTTGGCTCCCCTTCCAGGGGGCGGTGGCTACACCTTC

v_call: TRBV3-1/TRBV3-2
j_call: TRBJ1-1
d_call: .
clone_size: .
cdr3_aa: CASSPRVRNTEAFF
cdr3_nt: TGTGCCAGCAGCCCCCGGGTGCGGAACACTGAAGCTTTCTTT

v_call: TRBV19
j_call: TRBJ2-7
d_call: TRBD2
clone_size: once
cdr3_aa: CASSIIGGGYEQYF
cdr3_nt: TGTGCCAGTAGTATAATTGGCGGGGGATACGAGCAGTACTTC

v_call: TRBV20-1
j_call: TRBJ1-1
d_call: .
clone_size: .
cdr3_aa: CSARGVSEAFF
cdr3_nt: TGCAGTGCTAGGGGAGTTTCTGAAGCTTTCTTT

v_call: TRBV10-3
j_call: TRBJ2-3
d_call: .
clone_size: once
cdr3_aa: CAIRRGTDTQYF
cdr3_nt: TGTGCCATCAGGCGGGGTACAGATACGCAGTATTTT

v_call: TRBV28
j_call: TRBJ1-1
d_call: .
clone_size: .
cdr3_aa: CASSLAGEAFF
cdr3_nt: TGTGCCAGCAGCCTGGCAGGTGAAGCTTTCTTT

v_call: TRBV28
j_call: TRBJ2-5
d_call: .
clone_size: .
cdr3_aa: CASSSFAAKTPGSAQYF
cdr3_nt: TGTGCCAGCAGTTCTTTTGCGGCCAAGACTCCGGGTTCGGCCCAGTACTTC

v_call: TRBV30
j_call: TRBJ1-6
d_call: .
clone_size: .
cdr3_aa: CAWSVEGEGSSPLHF
cdr3_nt: TGTGCCTGGAGTGTAGAGGGGGAGGGGAGTTCACCCCTCCACTTT

v_call: TRBV9
j_call: TRBJ2-2
d_call: .
clone_size: .
cdr3_aa: CASSVAVRGWDGELFF
cdr3_nt: TGTGCCAGCAGCGTGGCTGTCAGGGGATGGGACGGGGAGCTGTTTTTT

v_call: TRBV11-3
j_call: TRBJ1-1
d_call: .
clone_size: .
cdr3_aa: CASTERGAMNTEAFF
cdr3_nt: TGTGCCAGCACCGAGCGGGGGGCCATGAACACTGAAGCTTTCTTT

v_call: TRBV27
j_call: TRBJ1-1
d_call: TRBD1
clone_size: .
cdr3_aa: CASSLTRTGRGAFF
cdr3_nt: TGTGCCAGCAGTTTAACACGGACAGGTCGGGGAGCTTTCTTT

v_call: TRBV5-1
j_call: TRBJ1-1
d_call: .
clone_size: once
cdr3_aa: CASSLEFSGTEAFF
cdr3_nt: TGCGCCAGCAGCTTGGAGTTTTCGGGCACTGAAGCTTTCTTT

v_call: TRBV6-2/TRBV6-3
j_call: TRBJ1-2
d_call: TRBD1
clone_size: .
cdr3_aa: CASSWNDRGIINYGYTF
cdr3_nt: TGTGCCAGCAGTTGGAACGACAGGGGGATTATTAACTATGGCTACACCTTC

v_call: TRBV6-6
j_call: TRBJ1-2
d_call: .
clone_size: .
cdr3_aa: CASSPHRVGRDGYTF
cdr3_nt: TGTGCCAGCAGTCCACACAGGGTAGGGAGAGATGGCTACACCTTC

v_call: TRBV28
j_call: TRBJ1-2
d_call: .
clone_size: .
cdr3_aa: CASSLSYAGIYTF
cdr3_nt: TGTGCCAGCAGTTTGAGTTACGCAGGGATCTACACCTTC

v_call: TRBV9
j_call: TRBJ2-3
d_call: TRBD2
clone_size: .
cdr3_aa: CASSVEGGRAIDTQYF
cdr3_nt: TGTGCCAGCAGCGTAGAGGGCGGGAGGGCAATAGATACGCAGTATTTT

v_call: TRBV15
j_call: TRBJ2-1
d_call: .
clone_size: once
cdr3_aa: CATSPPIVNEQFF
cdr3_nt: TGTGCCACCAGCCCCCCTATAGTCAATGAGCAGTTCTTC

v_call: TRBV12-3/TRBV12-4
j_call: TRBJ2-2
d_call: .
clone_size: .
cdr3_aa: CASRKTATGELFF
cdr3_nt: TGTGCCAGCAGAAAGACAGCAACCGGGGAGCTGTTTTTT

v_call: TRBV30
j_call: TRBJ2-5
d_call: .
clone_size: once
cdr3_aa: CAWRTVYPRGTQYF
cdr3_nt: TGTGCCTGGAGGACGGTCTACCCGAGAGGGACCCAGTACTTC

v_call: TRBV3-1/TRBV3-2
j_call: TRBJ1-4
d_call: .
clone_size: .
cdr3_aa: CASSHRGRTRGEKLFF
cdr3_nt: TGTGCCAGCAGCCACCGAGGGAGGACCCGAGGAGAAAAACTGTTTTTT

v_call: TRBV3-1/TRBV3-2
j_call: TRBJ1-2
d_call: .
clone_size: .
cdr3_aa: CASSQSELRDYGYTF
cdr3_nt: TGTGCCAGCAGCCAATCCGAACTCCGGGACTATGGCTACACCTTC

v_call: TRBV7-2
j_call: TRBJ2-5
d_call: .
clone_size: .
cdr3_aa: CASSLPQETQYF
cdr3_nt: TGTGCCAGCAGCCTTCCCCAAGAGACCCAGTACTTC

v_call: TRBV14
j_call: TRBJ1-1
d_call: TRBD1
clone_size: .
cdr3_aa: CASSLGTGYTEAFF
cdr3_nt: TGTGCCAGCAGCCTTGGGACAGGGTACACTGAAGCTTTCTTT

v_call: TRBV5-4
j_call: TRBJ2-1
d_call: TRBD2
clone_size: .
cdr3_aa: CASSRTSDSYNEQFF
cdr3_nt: TGTGCCAGCAGCCGGACTAGCGACTCCTACAATGAGCAGTTCTTC

v_call: TRBV5-1
j_call: TRBJ1-2
d_call: TRBD1
clone_size: .
cdr3_aa: CASSAGTGGGYTF
cdr3_nt: TGCGCCAGCAGCGCCGGGACAGGGGGTGGCTACACCTTC

v_call: TRBV3-1/TRBV3-2
j_call: TRBJ2-7
d_call: .
clone_size: .
cdr3_aa: CASSQSGEQYF
cdr3_nt: TGTGCCAGCAGCCAGTCAGGGGAGCAGTACTTC

v_call: TRBV24-1
j_call: TRBJ2-4
d_call: TRBD1
clone_size: .
cdr3_aa: CATSDAGTGAKNIQYF
cdr3_nt: TGTGCCACCAGTGATGCCGGGACAGGGGCCAAAAACATTCAGTACTTC

v_call: TRBV27
j_call: TRBJ1-4
d_call: TRBD1
clone_size: .
cdr3_aa: CASSPWTGPNEKLFF
cdr3_nt: TGTGCCAGCAGTCCCTGGACAGGGCCTAATGAAAAACTGTTTTTT